This TCR beta chain was captured by sequencing in a study of cytotoxic CD8 clonotypes in ibrutinib-treated CLL. Study-level findings and limits: With treatment, public clonotypes, which were uncommon, either contracted or remained stable.

The length of the CDR3 is 18 residues. Per the germline V gene, CDR1 is SGHAT and CDR2 is FQNNGV. The trim removed 8 bases at V and 4 bases at J, leaving 23 bases unmatched. Here immunoSEQ multiplex PCR was the method, and the copy in TCRdb shows in-frame clones only, minus some. The data hold about 57,000 clones, with 50% to 70% observed a single time. A note on this clone: Its target is unknown.

This clonotype was sampled from a human donor with chronic lymphocytic leukemia. This sample comprised PBMCs, obtained after 24 months of ibrutinib treatment. The chain has TRBV11-2 and TRBJ2-7; 7 bases fit TRBD1. DNA of the CDR3: TGTGCCAGCGTAAGCTTAGTCCTTACAGGGGCGACGGCTTACGAGCAGTACTTC. Its protein is CASVSLVLTGATAYEQYF.